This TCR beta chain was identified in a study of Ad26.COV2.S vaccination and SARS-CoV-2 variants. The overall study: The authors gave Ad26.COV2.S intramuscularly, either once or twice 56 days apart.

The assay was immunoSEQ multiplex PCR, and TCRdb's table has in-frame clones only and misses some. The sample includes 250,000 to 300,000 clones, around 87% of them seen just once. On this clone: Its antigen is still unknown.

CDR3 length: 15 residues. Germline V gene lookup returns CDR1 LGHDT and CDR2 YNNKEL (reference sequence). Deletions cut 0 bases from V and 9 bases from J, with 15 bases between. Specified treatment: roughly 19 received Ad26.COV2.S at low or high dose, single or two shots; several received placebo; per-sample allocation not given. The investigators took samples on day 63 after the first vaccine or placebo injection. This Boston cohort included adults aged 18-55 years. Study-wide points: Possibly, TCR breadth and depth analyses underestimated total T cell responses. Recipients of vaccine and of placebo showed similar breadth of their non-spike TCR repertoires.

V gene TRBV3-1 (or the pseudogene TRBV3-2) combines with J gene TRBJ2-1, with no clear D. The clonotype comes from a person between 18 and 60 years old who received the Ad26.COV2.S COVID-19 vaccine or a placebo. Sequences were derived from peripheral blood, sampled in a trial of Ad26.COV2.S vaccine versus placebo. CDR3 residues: CASSQDVNIYAEQFF. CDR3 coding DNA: TGTGCCAGCAGCCAAGATGTCAACATTTATGCTGAGCAGTTCTTC.